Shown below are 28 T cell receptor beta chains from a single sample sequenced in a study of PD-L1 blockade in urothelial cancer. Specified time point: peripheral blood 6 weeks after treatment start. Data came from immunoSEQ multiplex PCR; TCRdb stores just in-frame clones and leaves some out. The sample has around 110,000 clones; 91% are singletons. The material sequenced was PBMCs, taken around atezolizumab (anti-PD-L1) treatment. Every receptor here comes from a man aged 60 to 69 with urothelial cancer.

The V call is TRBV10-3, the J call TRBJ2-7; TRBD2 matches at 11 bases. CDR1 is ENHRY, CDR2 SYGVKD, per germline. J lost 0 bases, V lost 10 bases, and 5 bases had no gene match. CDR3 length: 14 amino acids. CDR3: CATSGTSGSYEQYF. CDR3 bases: TGTGCCACCTCCGGGACTAGCGGCTCCTACGAGCAGTACTTC.

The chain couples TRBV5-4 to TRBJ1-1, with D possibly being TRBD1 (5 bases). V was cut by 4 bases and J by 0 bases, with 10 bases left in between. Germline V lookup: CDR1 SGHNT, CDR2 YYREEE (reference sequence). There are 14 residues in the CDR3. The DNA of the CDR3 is TGTGCCAGCAGCCCCGACAGCTTGAACACTGAAGCTTTCTTT. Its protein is CASSPDSLNTEAFF.

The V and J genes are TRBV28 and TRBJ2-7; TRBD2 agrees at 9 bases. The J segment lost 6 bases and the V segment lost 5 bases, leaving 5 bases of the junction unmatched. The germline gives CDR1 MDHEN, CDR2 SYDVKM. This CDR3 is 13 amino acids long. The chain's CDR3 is CASSQGTSREQYF. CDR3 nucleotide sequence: TGTGCCAGCAGTCAAGGGACTAGCCGCGAGCAGTACTTC.

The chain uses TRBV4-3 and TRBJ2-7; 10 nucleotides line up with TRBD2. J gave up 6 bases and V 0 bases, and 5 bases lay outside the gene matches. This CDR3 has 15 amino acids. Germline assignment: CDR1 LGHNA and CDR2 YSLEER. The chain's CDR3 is CASSQDLAGAIEQYF. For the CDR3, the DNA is TGCGCCAGCAGCCAAGACCTAGCGGGAGCGATCGAGCAGTACTTC.

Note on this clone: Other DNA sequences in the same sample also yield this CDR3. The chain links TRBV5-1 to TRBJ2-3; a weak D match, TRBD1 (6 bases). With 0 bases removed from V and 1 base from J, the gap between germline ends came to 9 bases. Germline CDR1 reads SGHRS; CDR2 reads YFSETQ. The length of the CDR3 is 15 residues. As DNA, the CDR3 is TGCGCCAGCAGCTTGGGATCAGGGGGCACAGATACGCAGTATTTT. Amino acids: CASSLGSGGTDTQYF.

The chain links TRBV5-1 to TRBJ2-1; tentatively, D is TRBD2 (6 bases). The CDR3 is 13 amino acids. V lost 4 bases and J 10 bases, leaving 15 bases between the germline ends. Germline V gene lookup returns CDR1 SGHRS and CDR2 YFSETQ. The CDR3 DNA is TGCGCCAGCAGCACGGAGCGGGTTTTGGAGCAGTTCTTC. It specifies CASSTERVLEQFF.

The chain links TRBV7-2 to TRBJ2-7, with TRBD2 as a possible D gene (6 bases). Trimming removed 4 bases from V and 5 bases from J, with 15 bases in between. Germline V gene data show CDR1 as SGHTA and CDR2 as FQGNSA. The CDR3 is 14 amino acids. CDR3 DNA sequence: TGTGCCAGCAGCTCCCCGAGCGGGTTGAACGAGCAGTACTTC. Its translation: CASSSPSGLNEQYF. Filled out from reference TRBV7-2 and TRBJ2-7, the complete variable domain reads GAGVSQSPSNKVTEKGKDVELRCDPISGHTALYWYRQSLGQGLEFLIYFQGNSAPDKSGLPSDRFSAERTGGSVSTLTIQRTQQEDSAVYLCASSSPSGLNEQYFGPGTRLTVT.

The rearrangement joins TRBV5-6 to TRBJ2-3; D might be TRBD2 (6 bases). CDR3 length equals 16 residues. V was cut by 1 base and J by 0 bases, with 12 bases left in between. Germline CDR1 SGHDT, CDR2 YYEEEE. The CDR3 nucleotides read TGTGCCAGCAGCTTGCCGGGACTGCGTAGCACAGATACGCAGTATTTT. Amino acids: CASSLPGLRSTDTQYF.

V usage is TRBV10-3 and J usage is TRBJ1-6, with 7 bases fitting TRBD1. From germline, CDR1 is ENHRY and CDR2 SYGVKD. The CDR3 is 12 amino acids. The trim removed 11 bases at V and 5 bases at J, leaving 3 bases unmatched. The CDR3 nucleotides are TGTGCCTCAACAGGGGATAATTCACCCCTCCACTTT. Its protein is CASTGDNSPLHF.

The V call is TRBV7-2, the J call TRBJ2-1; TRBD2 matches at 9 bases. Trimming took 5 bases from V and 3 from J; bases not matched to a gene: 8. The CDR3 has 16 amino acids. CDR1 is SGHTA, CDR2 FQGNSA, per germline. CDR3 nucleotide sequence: TGTGCCAGCAGCGCAGCGGGAGGTGGTTTCTACAATGAGCAGTTCTTC. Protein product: CASSAAGGGFYNEQFF.

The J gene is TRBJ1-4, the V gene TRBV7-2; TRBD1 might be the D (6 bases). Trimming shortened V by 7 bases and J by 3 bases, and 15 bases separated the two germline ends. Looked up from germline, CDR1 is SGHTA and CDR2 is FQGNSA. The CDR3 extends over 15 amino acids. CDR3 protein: CASTRSPGANEKLFF. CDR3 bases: TGTGCCAGCACCCGATCCCCAGGGGCTAATGAAAAACTGTTTTTT.

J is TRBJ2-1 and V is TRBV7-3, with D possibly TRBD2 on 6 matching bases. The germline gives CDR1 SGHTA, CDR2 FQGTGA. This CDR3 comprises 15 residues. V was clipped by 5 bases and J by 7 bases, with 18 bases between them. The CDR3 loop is CASSPRLAPGNEQFF. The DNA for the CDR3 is TGTGCCAGCAGCCCCCGGCTAGCGCCGGGGAATGAGCAGTTCTTC.

The CDR3: CASSRAGEKLFF. CDR3 in DNA: TGTGCCAGCAGCCGGGCAGGGGAAAAACTGTTTTTT. The chain uses TRBV14 and TRBJ1-4; D possibly corresponds to TRBD1 (5 bases). Germline assignment: CDR1 SGHDN and CDR2 FVKESK. Trimming pared 4 bases from V and 8 bases from J, leaving 8 bases between. The CDR3 consists of 12 residues.

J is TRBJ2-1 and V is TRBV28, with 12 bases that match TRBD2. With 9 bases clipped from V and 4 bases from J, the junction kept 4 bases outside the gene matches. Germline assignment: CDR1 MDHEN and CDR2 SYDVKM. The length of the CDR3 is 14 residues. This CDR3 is CARPGTSGYNEQFF. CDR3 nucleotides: TGTGCCAGACCCGGGACTAGCGGGTACAATGAGCAGTTCTTC. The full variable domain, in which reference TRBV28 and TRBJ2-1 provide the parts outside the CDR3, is DVKVTQSSRYLVKRTGEKVFLECVQDMDHENMFWYRQDPGLGLRLIYFSYDVKMKEKGDIPEGYSVSREKKERFSLILESASTNQTSMYLCARPGTSGYNEQFFGPGTRLTVL.

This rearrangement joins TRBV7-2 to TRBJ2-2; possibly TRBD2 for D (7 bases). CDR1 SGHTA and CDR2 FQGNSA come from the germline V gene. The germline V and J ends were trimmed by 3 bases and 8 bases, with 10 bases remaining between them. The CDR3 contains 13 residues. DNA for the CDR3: TGTGCCAGCAGCTTTGGGGGGGCGGGGGAGCTGTTTTTT. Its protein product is CASSFGGAGELFF.

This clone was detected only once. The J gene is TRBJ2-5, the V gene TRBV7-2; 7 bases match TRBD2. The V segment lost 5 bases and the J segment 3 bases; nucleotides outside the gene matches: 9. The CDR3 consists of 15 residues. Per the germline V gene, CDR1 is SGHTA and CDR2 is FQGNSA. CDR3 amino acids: CASSPRLAVKETQYF. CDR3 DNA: TGTGCCAGCAGCCCCCGACTAGCAGTCAAAGAGACCCAGTACTTC.

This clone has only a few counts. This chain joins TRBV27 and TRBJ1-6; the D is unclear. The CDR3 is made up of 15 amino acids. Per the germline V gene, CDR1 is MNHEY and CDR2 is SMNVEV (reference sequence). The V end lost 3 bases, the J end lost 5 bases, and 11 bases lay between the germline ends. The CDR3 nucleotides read TGTGCCAGCAGTTTGATCCGCGTTGATAATTCACCCCTCCACTTT. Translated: CASSLIRVDNSPLHF.

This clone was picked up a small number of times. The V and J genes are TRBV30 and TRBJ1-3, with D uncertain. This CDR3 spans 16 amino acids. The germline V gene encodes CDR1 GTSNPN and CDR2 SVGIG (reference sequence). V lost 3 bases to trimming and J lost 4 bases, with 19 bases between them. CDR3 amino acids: CAWRNRVPSGGNTIYF. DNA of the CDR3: TGTGCCTGGAGGAACCGAGTGCCTAGTGGAGGAAACACCATATATTTT. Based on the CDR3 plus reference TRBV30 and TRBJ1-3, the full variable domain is SQTIHQWPATLVQPVGSPLSLECTVEGTSNPNLYWYRQAAGRGLQLLFYSVGIGQISSEVPQNLSASRPQDRQFILSSKKLLLSDSGFYLCAWRNRVPSGGNTIYFGEGSWLTVV.

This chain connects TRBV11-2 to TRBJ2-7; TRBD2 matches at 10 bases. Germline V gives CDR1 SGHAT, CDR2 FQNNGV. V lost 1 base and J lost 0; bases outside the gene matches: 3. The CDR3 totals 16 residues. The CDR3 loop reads CASSLGASGGSYEQYF. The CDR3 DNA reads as TGTGCCAGCAGCTTAGGGGCTAGCGGGGGCTCCTACGAGCAGTACTTC.

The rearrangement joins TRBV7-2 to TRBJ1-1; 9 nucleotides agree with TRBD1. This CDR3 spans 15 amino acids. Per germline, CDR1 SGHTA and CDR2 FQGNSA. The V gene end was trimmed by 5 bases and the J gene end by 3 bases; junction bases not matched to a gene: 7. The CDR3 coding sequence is TGTGCCAGCAGCGGACACAGGGGGCGCGACACTGAAGCTTTCTTT. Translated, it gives CASSGHRGRDTEAFF. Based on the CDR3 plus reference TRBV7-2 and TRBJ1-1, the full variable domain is GAGVSQSPSNKVTEKGKDVELRCDPISGHTALYWYRQSLGQGLEFLIYFQGNSAPDKSGLPSDRFSAERTGGSVSTLTIQRTQQEDSAVYLCASSGHRGRDTEAFFGQGTRLTVV.

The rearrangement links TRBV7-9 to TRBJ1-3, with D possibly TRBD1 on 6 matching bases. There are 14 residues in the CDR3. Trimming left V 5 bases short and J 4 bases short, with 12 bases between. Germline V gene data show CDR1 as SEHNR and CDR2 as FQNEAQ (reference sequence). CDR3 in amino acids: CASSLDQGGNTIYF. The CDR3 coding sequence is TGTGCCAGCAGCCTAGACCAGGGGGGAAACACCATATATTTT.

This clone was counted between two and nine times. DNA of the CDR3: TGTGCCATCAGTTCCCGGGTGAACACTGAAGCTTTCTTT. This codes for CAISSRVNTEAFF. The chain uses TRBV10-3 and TRBJ1-1, with D uncertain. Per germline, CDR1 ENHRY and CDR2 SYGVKD. Trimming left V 5 bases short and J 0 bases short, with 7 bases between. This CDR3 is built from 13 residues.

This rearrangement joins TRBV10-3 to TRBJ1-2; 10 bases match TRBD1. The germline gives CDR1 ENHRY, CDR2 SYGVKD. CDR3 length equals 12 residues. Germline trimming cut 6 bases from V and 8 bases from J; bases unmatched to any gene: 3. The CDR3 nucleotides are TGTGCCATCAGGGGGACAGGGGTAGGCTACACCTTC. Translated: CAIRGTGVGYTF.

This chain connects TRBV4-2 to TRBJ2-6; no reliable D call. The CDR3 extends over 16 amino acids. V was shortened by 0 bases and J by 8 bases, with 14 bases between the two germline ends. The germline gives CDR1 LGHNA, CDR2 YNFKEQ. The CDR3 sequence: CASSQDSGGPTNVLTF. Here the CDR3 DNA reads TGTGCCAGCAGCCAAGATTCGGGTGGTCCGACCAACGTCCTGACTTTC.

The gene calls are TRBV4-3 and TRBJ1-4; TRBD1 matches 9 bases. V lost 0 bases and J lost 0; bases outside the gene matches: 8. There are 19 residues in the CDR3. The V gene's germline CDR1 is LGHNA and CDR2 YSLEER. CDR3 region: CASSQDPGQGTSTNEKLFF. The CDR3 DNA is TGCGCCAGCAGCCAAGATCCCGGACAGGGGACCTCAACTAATGAAAAACTGTTTTTT.

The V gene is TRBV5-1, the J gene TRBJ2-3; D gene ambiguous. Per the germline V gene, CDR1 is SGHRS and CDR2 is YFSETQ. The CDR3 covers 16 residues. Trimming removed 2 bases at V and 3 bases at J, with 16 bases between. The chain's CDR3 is CASSLMGRRRTDTQYF. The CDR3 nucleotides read TGCGCCAGCAGCTTAATGGGCCGTCGTAGGACAGATACGCAGTATTTT.

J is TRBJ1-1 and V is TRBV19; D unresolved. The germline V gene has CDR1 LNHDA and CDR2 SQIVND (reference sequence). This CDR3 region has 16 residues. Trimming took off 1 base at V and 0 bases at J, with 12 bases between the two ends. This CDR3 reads CASSIGAGTMNTEAFF. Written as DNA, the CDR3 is TGTGCCAGTAGTATAGGAGCCGGCACTATGAACACTGAAGCTTTCTTT.

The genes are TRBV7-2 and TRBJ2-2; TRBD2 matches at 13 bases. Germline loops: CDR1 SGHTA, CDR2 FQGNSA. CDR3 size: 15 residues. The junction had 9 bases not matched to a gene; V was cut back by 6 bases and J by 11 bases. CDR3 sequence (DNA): TGTGCCAGCAGTCCCGGACTAGCGGGAGCTGTAGAGCTGTTTTTT. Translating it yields CASSPGLAGAVELFF.